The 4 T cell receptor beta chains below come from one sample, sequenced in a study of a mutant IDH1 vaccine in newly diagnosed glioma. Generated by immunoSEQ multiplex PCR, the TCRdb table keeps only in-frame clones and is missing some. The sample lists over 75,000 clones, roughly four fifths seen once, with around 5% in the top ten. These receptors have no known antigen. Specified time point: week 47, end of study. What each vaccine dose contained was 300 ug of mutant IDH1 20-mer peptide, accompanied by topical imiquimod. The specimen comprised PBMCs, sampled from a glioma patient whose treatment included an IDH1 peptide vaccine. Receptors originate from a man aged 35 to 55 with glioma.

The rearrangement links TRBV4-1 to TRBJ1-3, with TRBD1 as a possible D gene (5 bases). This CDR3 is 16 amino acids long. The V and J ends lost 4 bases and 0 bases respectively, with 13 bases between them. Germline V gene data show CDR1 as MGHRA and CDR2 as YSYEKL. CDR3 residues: CASSPRGLSSGNTIYF. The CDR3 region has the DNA TGCGCCAGCAGCCCCCGGGGCCTGAGCTCTGGAAACACCATATATTTT.

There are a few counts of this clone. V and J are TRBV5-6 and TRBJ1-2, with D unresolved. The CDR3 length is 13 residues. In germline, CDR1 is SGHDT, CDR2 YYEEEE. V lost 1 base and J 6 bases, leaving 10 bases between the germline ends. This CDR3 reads CASSLIRLDGYTF. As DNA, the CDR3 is TGTGCCAGCAGCTTGATCAGGTTGGATGGCTACACCTTC.

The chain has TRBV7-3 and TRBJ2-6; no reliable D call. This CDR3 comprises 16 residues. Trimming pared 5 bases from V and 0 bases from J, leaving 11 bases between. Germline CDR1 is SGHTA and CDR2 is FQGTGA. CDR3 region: CASSPSSRSGANVLTF. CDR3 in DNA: TGTGCCAGCAGCCCCTCGTCGCGCTCTGGGGCCAACGTCCTGACTTTC.

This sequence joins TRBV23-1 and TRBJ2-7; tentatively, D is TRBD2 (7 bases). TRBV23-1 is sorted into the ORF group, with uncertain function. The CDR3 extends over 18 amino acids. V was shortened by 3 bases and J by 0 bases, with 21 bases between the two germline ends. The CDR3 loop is CASSQGTGRRGDSYEQYF. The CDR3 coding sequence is TGCGCCAGCAGTCAGGGCACAGGGCGACGGGGGGACTCCTACGAGCAGTACTTC.